One and the same sample provided the 3 T cell receptor beta chains below, sequenced in a study of blood T cell repertoires in COVID-19. Using immunoSEQ multiplex PCR, the repertoire was profiled, and TCRdb retains in-frame clones only, with some absent. The sample shows about 250,000 clones, roughly 90% of them seen only once. Sequencing was carried out using peripheral blood. Receptors were obtained from a woman between 40 and 55 years old who had recovered from COVID-19.

The genes are TRBV11-3 and TRBJ2-2; a weak D match, TRBD2 (5 bases). V dropped 3 bases and J dropped 4 bases, with 15 bases sitting between them. CDR1 is SGHNT and CDR2 is YENEEA in the germline V gene. The CDR3 totals 16 residues. The CDR3 reads CASSLVRAVSTGELFF. The CDR3 DNA sequence: TGTGCCAGCAGCTTGGTGCGGGCGGTATCCACCGGGGAGCTGTTTTTT.

This chain uses TRBV18 with TRBJ1-1; D not resolved. The germline V and J ends were trimmed by 4 bases and 1 base, with 13 bases remaining between them. The CDR3 loop spans 15 amino acids. Germline V gene sequence: CDR1 KGHSH, CDR2 LQKENI. The CDR3 reads CASSLGLRPNTEAFF. The DNA for the CDR3 is TGTGCCAGCTCACTAGGTCTCAGGCCGAACACTGAAGCTTTCTTT.

This clone was counted once. The chain couples TRBV6-5 to TRBJ2-5; 7 bases are a match to TRBD1. This CDR3 contains 14 residues. After removal of 4 bases from V and 5 bases from J, the junction contained 7 bases not matched to a gene. Germline V gene lookup returns CDR1 MNHEY and CDR2 SVGAGI. CDR3 DNA sequence: TGTGCCAGCAGTTTCGACAGGGCTCGGGAGACCCAGTACTTC. Encoded protein: CASSFDRARETQYF.